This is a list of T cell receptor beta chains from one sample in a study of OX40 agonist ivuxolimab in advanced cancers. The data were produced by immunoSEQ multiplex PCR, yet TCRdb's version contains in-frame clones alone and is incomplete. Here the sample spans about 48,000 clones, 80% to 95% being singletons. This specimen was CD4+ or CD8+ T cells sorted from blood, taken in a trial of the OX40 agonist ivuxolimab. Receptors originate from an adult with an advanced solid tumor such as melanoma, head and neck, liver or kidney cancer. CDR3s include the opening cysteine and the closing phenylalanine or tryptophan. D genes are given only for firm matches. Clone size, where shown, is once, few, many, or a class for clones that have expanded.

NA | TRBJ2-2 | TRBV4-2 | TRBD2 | TGTGCCAGCAGCCAAGAAAGTAGCGGGGGGACTTCCGGGGAGCTGTTTTTT | CASSQESSGGTSGELFF
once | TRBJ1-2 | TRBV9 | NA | TGTGCCAGCAGCGTAGTTGAGGCAGGGCCTAACTATGGCTACACCTTC | CASSVVEAGPNYGYTF
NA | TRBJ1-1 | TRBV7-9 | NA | TGTGCCAGCAGCCCCCGCCGGACACCTAGTGAAGCTTTCTTT | CASSPRRTPSEAFF
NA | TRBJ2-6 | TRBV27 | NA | TGTGCCACCGCTAAAGGGGCTAGCTCTGGGGCCAACGTCCTGACTTTC | CATAKGASSGANVLTF
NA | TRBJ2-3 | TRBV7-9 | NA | TGTGCCAGCAGCGGGGACTTACGTACGAGCACAGATACGCAGTATTTT | CASSGDLRTSTDTQYF
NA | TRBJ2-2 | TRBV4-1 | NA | TGCGCCAGCAGCCATCCTAGGGGGGAGCTGTTTTTT | CASSHPRGELFF
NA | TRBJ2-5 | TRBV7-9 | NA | TGTGCCAGCAGCCCACCTCAAGAGACCCAGTACTTC | CASSPPQETQYF
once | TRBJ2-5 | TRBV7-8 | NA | TGTGCCAGCAGCTTAAGGCAGGGTGAGACCCAGTACTTC | CASSLRQGETQYF
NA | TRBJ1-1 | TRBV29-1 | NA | TGCAGCGTCCATGGAACTGAAGCTTTCTTT | CSVHGTEAFF
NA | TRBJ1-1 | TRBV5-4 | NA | TGTGCCAGCAGCCCCAGGGAGGTAGACAACACTGAAGCTTTCTTT | CASSPREVDNTEAFF
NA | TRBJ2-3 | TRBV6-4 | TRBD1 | TGTGCCAGCAGCCGACAGGGGGCATCCACAGATACGCAGTATTTT | CASSRQGASTDTQYF
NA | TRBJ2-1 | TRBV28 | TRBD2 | TGTGCCAGCAGTTTATCGGGCGGGGGGACCTACAATGAGCAGTTCTTC | CASSLSGGGTYNEQFF
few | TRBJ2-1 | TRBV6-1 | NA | TGTGCCAGCAGTGAAACGGGGGGCGCCTACAATGAGCAGTTCTTC | CASSETGGAYNEQFF
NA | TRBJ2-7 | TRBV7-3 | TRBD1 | TGTGCCAGCAGCTTAGGGCGGGGGACAGGGGACGAGCAGTACTTC | CASSLGRGTGDEQYF
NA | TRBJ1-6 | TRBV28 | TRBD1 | TGTGCCAGCAGTTTACCCACAGGGGGCGCGTCCTATAATTCACCCCTCCACTTT | CASSLPTGGASYNSPLHF
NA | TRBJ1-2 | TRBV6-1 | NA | TGTGCCAGCAGTGAAAACCGCTATGGCTACACCTTC | CASSENRYGYTF
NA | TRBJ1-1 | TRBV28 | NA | TGTGCCAGCAGTTCCCCCAGGACAGACAAAGTAGTGAACACTGAAGCTTTCTTT | CASSSPRTDKVVNTEAFF
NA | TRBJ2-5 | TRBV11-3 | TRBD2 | TGTGCCAGCAGCGGGCGGGGGGCCGACCCGGAGACCCAGTACTTC | CASSGRGADPETQYF
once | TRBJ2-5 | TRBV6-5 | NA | TGTGCCAGCAGTTACGGCAAAGGGGAGACCCAGTACTTC | CASSYGKGETQYF
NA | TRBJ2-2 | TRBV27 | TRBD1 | TGTGCCAGCAGTCGGACAGGGCCCACCGGGGAGCTGTTTTTT | CASSRTGPTGELFF
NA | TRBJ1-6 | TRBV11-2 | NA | TGTGCCAGCAGCTTAGACAGTCATAATTCACCCCTCCACTTT | CASSLDSHNSPLHF
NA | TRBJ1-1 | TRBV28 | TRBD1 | TGTGCCAGCAGTTTGGGACAGGCCCGGGGGCCTGAAGCTTTCTTT | CASSLGQARGPEAFF
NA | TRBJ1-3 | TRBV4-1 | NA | TGCGCCAGCAGCCAGGAGGGCAGCCGGAGCTCTGGAAACACCATATATTTT | CASSQEGSRSSGNTIYF
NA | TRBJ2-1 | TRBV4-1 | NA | TGCGCCAGCAGCCACCCGGGGAACTTGGGAGGCGATGAGCAGTTCTTC | CASSHPGNLGGDEQFF
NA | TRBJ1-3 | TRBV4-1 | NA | TGCGCCAGCAGCGCTTCAGGGAGTTCTGGAAACACCATATATTTT | CASSASGSSGNTIYF
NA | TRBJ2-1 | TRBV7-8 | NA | TGTGCCAGCAGCTTACAAGAGGGGGGCTCCTACAATGAGCAGTTCTTC | CASSLQEGGSYNEQFF
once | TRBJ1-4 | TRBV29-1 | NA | TGCAGCGTGGGGGACGGCCTACATGAAAAACTGTTTTTT | CSVGDGLHEKLFF
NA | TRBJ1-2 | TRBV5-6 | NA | TGTGCCAGCAGCTTGGACAACGCCTTTAACTATGGCTACACCTTC | CASSLDNAFNYGYTF
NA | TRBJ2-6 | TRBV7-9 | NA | TGTGCCAGCAGCCCCGCCTCTGGGGCCAACGTCCTGACTTTC | CASSPASGANVLTF
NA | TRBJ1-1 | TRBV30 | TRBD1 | TGTGCCTGGAGCACAGGGGCGAACACTGAAGCTTTCTTT | CAWSTGANTEAFF
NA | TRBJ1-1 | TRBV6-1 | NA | TGTGCCAGCAGTTGGGGGGTTTCCGCTGAAGCTTTCTTT | CASSWGVSAEAFF
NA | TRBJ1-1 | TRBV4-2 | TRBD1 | TGTGCCAGCAGCCAGGGGACAGGGAGGGGGACTGAAGCTTTCTTT | CASSQGTGRGTEAFF
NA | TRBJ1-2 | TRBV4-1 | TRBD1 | TGCGCCAGCAGCCCGGACAGGGCTAACTATGGCTACACCTTC | CASSPDRANYGYTF
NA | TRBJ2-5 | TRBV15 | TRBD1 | TGTGCCACCAGCGGCCGGGACAGAGAGACCCAGTACTTC | CATSGRDRETQYF
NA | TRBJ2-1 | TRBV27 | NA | TGTGCCAGCAGTTTAATCGGCTACAATGAGCAGTTCTTC | CASSLIGYNEQFF
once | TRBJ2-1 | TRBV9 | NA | TGTGCCAGCAGCGTGGTACAGAGGAATGAGCAGTTCTTC | CASSVVQRNEQFF
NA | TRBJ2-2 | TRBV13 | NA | TGTGCCAGCAGCTTAGGCCTGGGGGGCACCGGGGAGCTGTTTTTT | CASSLGLGGTGELFF
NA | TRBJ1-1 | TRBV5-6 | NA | TGTGCCAGCAGCTTGATTTCCCTGAACACTGAAGCTTTCTTT | CASSLISLNTEAFF
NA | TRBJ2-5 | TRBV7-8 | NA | TGTGCCAGCAGCTTAGTGTTAGAGACCCAGTACTTC | CASSLVLETQYF
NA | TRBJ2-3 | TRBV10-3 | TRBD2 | TGTGCCATCAGTGAGTCGGCTAGCGGGGGGAGAACAGATACGCAGTATTTT | CAISESASGGRTDTQYF
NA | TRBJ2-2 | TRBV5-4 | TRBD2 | TGTGCCAGCAGCCGAGGACTAGCGGGGCCCACCGGGGAGCTGTTTTTT | CASSRGLAGPTGELFF
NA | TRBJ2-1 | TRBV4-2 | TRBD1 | TGTGCCAGCAGCCAAGGGACAGGGGAATCAAATGAGCAGTTCTTC | CASSQGTGESNEQFF
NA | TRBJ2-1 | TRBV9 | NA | TGTGCCAGCAGCGGGAGCGGGCCTACCTACAATGAGCAGTTCTTC | CASSGSGPTYNEQFF
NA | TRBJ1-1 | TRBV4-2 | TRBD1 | TGTGCCAGCAGCCAGGTAGACAGGGGCACTGAAGCTTTCTTT | CASSQVDRGTEAFF
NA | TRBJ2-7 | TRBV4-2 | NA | TGTGCCAGCAGCCAAGTTATTAGCACGGGCTACGAGCAGTACTTC | CASSQVISTGYEQYF
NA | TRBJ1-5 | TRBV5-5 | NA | TGTGCCAGCAGCTTGGCGGCGGGGGGGGTTCAGCCCCAGCATTTT | CASSLAAGGVQPQHF
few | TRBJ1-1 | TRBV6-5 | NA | TGTGCCAGCAGTTACTCGACACCCTGGAGCACTGAAGCTTTCTTT | CASSYSTPWSTEAFF
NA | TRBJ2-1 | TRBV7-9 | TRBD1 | TGTGCCAGCAGCTCGTCGACGGACAGGGGGGCCTACAATGAGCAGTTCTTC | CASSSSTDRGAYNEQFF
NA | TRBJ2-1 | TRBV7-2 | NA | TGTGCCAGCAGCTATAGCCCCGGTTACAATGAGCAGTTCTTC | CASSYSPGYNEQFF
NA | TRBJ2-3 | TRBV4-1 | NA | TGCGCCAGCAGCCAAGCGCCATACAGCACAGATACGCAGTATTTT | CASSQAPYSTDTQYF
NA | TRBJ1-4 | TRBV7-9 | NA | TGTGCCAGCAGCTTACCCAGGTCCCCGAATGAAAAACTGTTTTTT | CASSLPRSPNEKLFF
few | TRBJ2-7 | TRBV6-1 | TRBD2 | TGTGCCAGCAGCAGACGGGACTATCCCTACGAGCAGTACTTC | CASSRRDYPYEQYF
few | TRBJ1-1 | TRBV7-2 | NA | TGTGCCAGCAGCTTAGAAGCAGGGGCGAGCACTGAAGCTTTCTTT | CASSLEAGASTEAFF
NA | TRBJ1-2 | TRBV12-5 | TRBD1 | TGTGCTAGTGGTTCGTCCCAATCCGGGACAGCATCCTATGGCTACACCTTC | CASGSSQSGTASYGYTF
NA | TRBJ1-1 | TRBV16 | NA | TGTGCCAGTTACCCGGGACCGAAGAACACTGAAGCTTTCTTT | CASYPGPKNTEAFF
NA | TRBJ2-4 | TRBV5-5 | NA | TGTGCCAGCCTAATCAACAACTTC | CASLINNF
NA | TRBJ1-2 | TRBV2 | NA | TGTGCCAGCAGGGCCGGGAGGTGGGCTAACTATGGCTACACCTTC | CASRAGRWANYGYTF
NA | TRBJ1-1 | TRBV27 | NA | TGTGCCAGCAGTTTATCGACGGGGCGCACTGAAGCTTTCTTT | CASSLSTGRTEAFF
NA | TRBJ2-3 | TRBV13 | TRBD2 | TGTGCCAGCAGGGCTACGGGGGGATGGGGCACAGATACGCAGTATTTT | CASRATGGWGTDTQYF